This TCR beta chain was recovered during a study of blood T cell repertoires in COVID-19. The wider study: Whether acute or convalescent, the COVID-19 samples came from the United States, Italy and Spain.

Germline CDR1 is SGHAT and CDR2 is FQNNGV. V trimming: 6 bases; J trimming: 0 bases; junction bases outside the gene matches: 6. This CDR3 is built from 16 residues. The repertoire was sequenced with immunoSEQ multiplex PCR; TCRdb's copy has only in-frame clones and lacks some. The profile shows 95,000 to 120,000 clones, 88% of them singletons. Sequenced sample: peripheral blood. This chain links TRBV11-2 with TRBJ2-7; 12 bases agree with TRBD2. The receptor comes from a human donor in a cohort sampled during active COVID-19. CDR3 in amino acids: CASRTSGRSNSYEQYF. CDR3 coding DNA: TGTGCCAGCAGAACTAGCGGGAGGTCCAACTCCTACGAGCAGTACTTC.